The rows below give T cell receptor beta chains drawn from one sample of a study of T cell repertoires in cytomegalovirus infection. MiXCR, applied by TCRdb to the reads, yields one record per CDR3 protein. This repertoire shows 60,000 to 75,000 distinct CDR3 sequences, about 26% found once; its top ten account for just under 60%. No antigen has been identified for these receptors. Material: CD8+ T cells from cultured PBMCs, obtained from culture after CMV antigen stimulation. These receptors all come from a human donor in good health (CMV status not recorded). Some clones in this sample may be carry-over from other donors' samples. The CDR3 runs from the conserved cysteine through the conserved F or W. The D gene is left open where the match is weak. Clone size appears in some rows only: once, few, many, or a class for an expanded clone.

few,TRBV27,NA,TRBJ2-5,TGTGCCAGCAGTTTTAACAGACGAGGGGCGACCCAGTACTTC,CASSFNRRGATQYF
NA,TRBV9,TRBD1,TRBJ2-5,TGTGCCAGCAGCGCGGGACAGCGACAATACTTC,CASSAGQRQYF
many,TRBV7-2,TRBD2,TRBJ2-1,TGTGCCAGCAGCTTAGCTAGCGGGAGTGGCAATGAGCAGTTCTTC,CASSLASGSGNEQFF
NA,TRBV11-3,NA,TRBJ1-1,TGTGCCAGCAGCGTAGATGGGGGAATGAACACTGAAGCTTTCTTT,CASSVDGGMNTEAFF
NA,TRBV7-3,NA,TRBJ2-1,TGTGCCAGCAGCTTATCAGGACAGAGCTCCTACAATGAGCAGTTCTTC,CASSLSGQSSYNEQFF
NA,TRBV7-9,NA,TRBJ1-1,TGTGCCGTGCCAGCAAGAGGCGGGGGAAACACTGAAGCTTTCTTT,CAVPARGGGNTEAFF
few,TRBV27,TRBD2,TRBJ2-1,TGTGCCAGCAGAGAAGCTTGGCGGGGGGGCCAAAATGAGCAGTTCTTC,CASREAWRGGQNEQFF
NA,TRBV7-9,NA,TRBJ2-7,TGTGCCAGCAGCTGGGACGGCTCCTACGAGCAGTACTTC,CASSWDGSYEQYF
NA,TRBV6-2/TRBV6-3,TRBD1,TRBJ1-1,TGTGCCAGCAGTTACTCCATGGACAGGGGAACTGAAGCTTTCTTT,CASSYSMDRGTEAFF
NA,TRBV20-1,NA,TRBJ2-5,TGCAGTGCTAGAACCGGACAGTTGGGGGAGACCCAGTACTTC,CSARTGQLGETQYF
few,TRBV27,NA,TRBJ1-3,TGTGCCAGCAGTTTATCAGGGAGCTCTGGAAACACCATATATTTT,CASSLSGSSGNTIYF
NA,TRBV24-1,NA,TRBJ2-1,TGTGCCACCAGTGAAGACAGACCCCCCTACAATGAGCAGTTCTTC,CATSEDRPPYNEQFF